This T cell receptor beta chain was captured by sequencing in a study of OX40 agonist ivuxolimab in advanced cancers. Germline V gene lookup returns CDR1 SGHDN and CDR2 FVKESK. The CDR3 is 13 residues long. Trimming took off 1 base at V and 9 bases at J, with 12 bases between the two ends. Method: immunoSEQ multiplex PCR; TCRdb's copy keeps in-frame clones and lacks some. The sample shows 35,000 to 40,000 clones, around 82% of them seen only once. This receptor was taken from an adult with an advanced solid tumor such as melanoma, head and neck, liver or kidney cancer. The V gene is TRBV14, the J gene TRBJ1-2, with D unclear. The sample was CD4+ or CD8+ T cells sorted from blood, taken in a trial of the OX40 agonist ivuxolimab. As DNA, the CDR3 is TGTGCCAGCAGCCAAGGGGCCGGTTTGCGCTACACCTTC. Amino acids: CASSQGAGLRYTF.